This T cell receptor beta chain was recovered during a study of blood T cell repertoires in COVID-19. Background on the study: Specimens from acute and convalescent COVID-19 originated in the United States, Italy and Spain.

TCRdb keeps only in-frame clones here, not all; method: immunoSEQ multiplex PCR. The data contain some 200,000 clones, approximately 90% of them singletons. CDR1 and CDR2 (germline): GTSNPN, SVGIG (reference sequence). V was cut by 1 base and J by 7 bases, with 19 bases left in between. This CDR3 is built from 16 residues. The source material was peripheral blood. This receptor was obtained from a man aged 60 to 69 with active or convalescent COVID-19. The chain joins TRBV30 to TRBJ1-4; a possible D gene is TRBD1 (5 bases). CDR3 region: CAWSARREGPSEKLFF. The CDR3 DNA is TGTGCCTGGAGTGCCCGGCGGGAGGGGCCTAGTGAAAAACTGTTTTTT.